The present T cell receptor (beta chain) was sequenced within a study of blood T cell repertoires in COVID-19. Study-level information: T cells, B-cell-depleted T cells, or PBMCs supplied cDNA or gDNA.

Trimming cost V 1 base and J 4 bases, with 8 bases left between them. CDR3 length: 14 residues. Germline V lookup: CDR1 SGHDN, CDR2 FVKESK. The table came from immunoSEQ multiplex PCR; TCRdb's copy has only in-frame clones and leaves some out. The table has 200,000 to 250,000 clones, 70% to 90% seen once. The sequence was obtained from an older woman with COVID-19, enrolled during active disease. The V gene is TRBV14, the J gene TRBJ2-1; tentative D call: TRBD1 (6 bases). The sample comprised peripheral blood. The CDR3 here is CASSQGDRYNEQFF. CDR3 coding DNA: TGTGCCAGCAGCCAAGGAGACAGGTACAATGAGCAGTTCTTC.